This TCR beta chain was captured in a study of blood T cells in healthy people across ages. PCR was performed a second time for roughly 7 to 11 cycles using a sample-barcoded 5' primer and a J-beta primer mix. TCRdb re-called the 5' RACE reads with MiXCR, one entry per CDR3 protein. The sample contains under 1 million distinct CDR3 sequences, around 45% of which appear only once. The ends were cut back, 4 bases at V and 0 bases at J, with 9 bases in the middle. Germline lookup yields CDR1 SNHLY and CDR2 FYNNEI. CDR3 length: 14 residues. Sequenced input: blood. This sequence originates from a man in his 60s in good health. This chain connects TRBV2 to TRBJ2-5; TRBD1 is a possible D gene (5 bases). The CDR3 region is CASSGQLYQETQYF. The DNA of the CDR3 is TGTGCCAGCAGTGGACAGTTGTACCAAGAGACCCAGTACTTC.